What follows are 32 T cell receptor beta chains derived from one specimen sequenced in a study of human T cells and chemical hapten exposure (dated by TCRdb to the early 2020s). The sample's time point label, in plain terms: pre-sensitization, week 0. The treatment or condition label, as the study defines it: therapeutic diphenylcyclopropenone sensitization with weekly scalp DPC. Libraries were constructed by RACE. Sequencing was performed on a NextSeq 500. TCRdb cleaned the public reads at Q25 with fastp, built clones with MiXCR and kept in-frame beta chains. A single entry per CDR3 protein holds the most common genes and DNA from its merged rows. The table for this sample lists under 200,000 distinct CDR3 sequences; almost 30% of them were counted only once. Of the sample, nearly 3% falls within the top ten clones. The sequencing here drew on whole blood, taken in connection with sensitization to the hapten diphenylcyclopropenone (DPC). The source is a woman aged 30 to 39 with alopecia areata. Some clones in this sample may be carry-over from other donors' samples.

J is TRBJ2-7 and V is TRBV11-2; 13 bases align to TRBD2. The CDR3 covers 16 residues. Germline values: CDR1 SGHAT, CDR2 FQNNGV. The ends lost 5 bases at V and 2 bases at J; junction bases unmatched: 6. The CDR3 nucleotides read TGTGCCAGCAGCCAACAAGGGACTAGCGGGGCCTACGAGCAGTACTTC. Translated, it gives CASSQQGTSGAYEQYF.

The CDR3 region is CASRPGTSGHREQYF. The CDR3 nucleotides are TGTGCCAGCAGACCCGGGACTAGCGGCCACCGGGAGCAGTACTTC. The rearrangement uses TRBV6-2 or TRBV6-3 and TRBJ2-7; TRBD2 agrees at 11 bases. CDR1 is MNHEY, CDR2 SVGEGT, per germline. V lost 6 bases and J lost 7; bases outside the gene matches: 11. The CDR3 loop spans 15 amino acids.

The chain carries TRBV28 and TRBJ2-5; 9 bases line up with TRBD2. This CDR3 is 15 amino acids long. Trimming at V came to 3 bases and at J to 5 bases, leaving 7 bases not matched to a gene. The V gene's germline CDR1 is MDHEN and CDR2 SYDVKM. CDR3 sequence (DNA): TGTGCCAGCAGTTTTGGACGAGCGGGGGGCGAGACCCAGTACTTC. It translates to CASSFGRAGGETQYF.

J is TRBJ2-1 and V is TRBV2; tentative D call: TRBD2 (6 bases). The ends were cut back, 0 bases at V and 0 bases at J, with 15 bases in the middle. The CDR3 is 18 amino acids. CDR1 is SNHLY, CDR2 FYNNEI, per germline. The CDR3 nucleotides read TGTGCCAGCAGTGAAGCGCCGGCTAGCGCCTACTCCTACAATGAGCAGTTCTTC. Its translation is CASSEAPASAYSYNEQFF. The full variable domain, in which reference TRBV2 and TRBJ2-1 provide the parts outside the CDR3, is EPEVTQTPSHQVTQMGQEVILRCVPISNHLYFYWYRQILGQKVEFLVSFYNNEISEKSEIFDDQFSVERPDGSNFTLKIRSTKLEDSAMYFCASSEAPASAYSYNEQFFGPGTRLTVL.

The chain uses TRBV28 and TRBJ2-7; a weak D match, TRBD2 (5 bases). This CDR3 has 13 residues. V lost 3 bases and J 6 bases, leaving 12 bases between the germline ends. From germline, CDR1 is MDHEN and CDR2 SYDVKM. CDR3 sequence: CASSLGREGEQYF. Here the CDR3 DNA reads TGTGCCAGCAGTTTGGGAAGAGAGGGCGAGCAGTACTTC. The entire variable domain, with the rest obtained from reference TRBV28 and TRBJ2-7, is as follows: DVKVTQSSRYLVKRTGEKVFLECVQDMDHENMFWYRQDPGLGLRLIYFSYDVKMKEKGDIPEGYSVSREKKERFSLILESASTNQTSMYLCASSLGREGEQYFGPGTRLTVT.

CDR3 DNA: TGTGCCAGCTCTCTACGAGGTGCTGCCGACAACGAAAAACTGTTTTTT. It encodes CASSLRGAADNEKLFF. The rearrangement uses TRBV18 and TRBJ1-4; no clear D gene. The V gene lost 6 bases and the J gene lost 8 bases, with 22 bases spanning the gap. This CDR3 contains 16 residues. Per the germline V gene, CDR1 is KGHSH and CDR2 is LQKENI.

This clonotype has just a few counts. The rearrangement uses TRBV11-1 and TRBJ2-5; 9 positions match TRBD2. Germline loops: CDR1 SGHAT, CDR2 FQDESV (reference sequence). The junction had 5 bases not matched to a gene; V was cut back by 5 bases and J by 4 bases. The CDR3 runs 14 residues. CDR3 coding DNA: TGTGCCAGCAGCGCGGGACTAGCCGGAGAGACCCAGTACTTC. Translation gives CASSAGLAGETQYF.

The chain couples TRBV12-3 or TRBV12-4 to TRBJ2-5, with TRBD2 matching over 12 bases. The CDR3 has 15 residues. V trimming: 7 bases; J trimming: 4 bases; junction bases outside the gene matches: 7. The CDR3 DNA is TGTGCCAGCATCAAAACTAGCGGGGGGCGAGAGACCCAGTACTTC. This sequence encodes CASIKTSGGRETQYF.

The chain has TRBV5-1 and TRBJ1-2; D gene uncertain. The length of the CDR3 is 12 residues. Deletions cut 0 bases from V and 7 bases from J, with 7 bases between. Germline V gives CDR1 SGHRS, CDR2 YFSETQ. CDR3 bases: TGCGCCAGCAGCTTGGAATGGGGTGGCTACACCTTC. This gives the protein CASSLEWGGYTF.

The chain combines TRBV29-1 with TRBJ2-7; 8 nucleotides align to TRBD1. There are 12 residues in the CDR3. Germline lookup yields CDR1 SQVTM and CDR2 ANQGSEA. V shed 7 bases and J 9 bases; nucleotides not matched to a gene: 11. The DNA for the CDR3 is TGCAGCGCCCGGACAGGGACAGACGTGCAGTACTTC. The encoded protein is CSARTGTDVQYF.

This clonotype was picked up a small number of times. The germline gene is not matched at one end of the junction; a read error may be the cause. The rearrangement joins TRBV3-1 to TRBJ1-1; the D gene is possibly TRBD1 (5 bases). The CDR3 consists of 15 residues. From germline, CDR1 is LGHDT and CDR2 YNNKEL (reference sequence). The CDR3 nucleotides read TGTGCCAGCAGCCATAAGGGGAGCGTGAAAACTGAAGCTTTCTTT. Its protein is CASSHKGSVKTEAFF.

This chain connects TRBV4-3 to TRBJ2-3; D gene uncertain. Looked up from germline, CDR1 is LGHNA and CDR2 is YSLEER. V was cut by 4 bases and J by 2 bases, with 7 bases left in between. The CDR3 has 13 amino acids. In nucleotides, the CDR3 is TGCGCCAGCAGCCGGTGGGCCACAGATACGCAGTATTTT. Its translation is CASSRWATDTQYF.

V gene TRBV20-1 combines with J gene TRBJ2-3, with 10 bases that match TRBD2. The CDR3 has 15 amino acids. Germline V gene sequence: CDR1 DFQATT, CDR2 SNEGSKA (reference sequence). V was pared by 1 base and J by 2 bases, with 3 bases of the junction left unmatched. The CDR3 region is CSARGTSGLTDTQYF. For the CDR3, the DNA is TGCAGTGCTAGAGGGACTAGCGGCCTCACAGATACGCAGTATTTT.

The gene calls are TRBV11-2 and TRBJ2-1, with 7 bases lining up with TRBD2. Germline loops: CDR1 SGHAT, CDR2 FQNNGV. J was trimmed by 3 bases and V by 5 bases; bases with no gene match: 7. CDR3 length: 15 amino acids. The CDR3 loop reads CASSPSSGNYNEQFF. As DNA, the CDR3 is TGTGCCAGCAGCCCGTCTAGCGGAAACTACAATGAGCAGTTCTTC.

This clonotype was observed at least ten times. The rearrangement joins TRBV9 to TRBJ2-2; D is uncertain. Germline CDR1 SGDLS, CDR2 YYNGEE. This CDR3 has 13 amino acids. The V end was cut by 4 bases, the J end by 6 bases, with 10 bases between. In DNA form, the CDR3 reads TGTGCCAGCAGCTATATTCTATCCGGGGAGCTGTTTTTT. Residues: CASSYILSGELFF. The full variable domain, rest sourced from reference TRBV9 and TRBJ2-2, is DSGVTQTPKHLITATGQRVTLRCSPRSGDLSVYWYQQSLDQGLQFLIQYYNGEERAKGNILERFSAQQFPDLHSELNLSSLELGDSALYFCASSYILSGELFFGEGSRLTVL.

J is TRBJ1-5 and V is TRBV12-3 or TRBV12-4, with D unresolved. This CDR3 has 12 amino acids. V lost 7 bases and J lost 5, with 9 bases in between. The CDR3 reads CASTLGDQPQHF. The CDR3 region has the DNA TGTGCCAGCACCCTGGGAGATCAGCCCCAGCATTTT.

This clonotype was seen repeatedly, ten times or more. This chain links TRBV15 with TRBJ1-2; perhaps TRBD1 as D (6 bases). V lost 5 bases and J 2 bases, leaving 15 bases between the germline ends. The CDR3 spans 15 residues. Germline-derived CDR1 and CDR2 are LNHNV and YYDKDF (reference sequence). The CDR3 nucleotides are TGTGCCACCAGCGCCCAACGGGGGCAGAACTATGGCTACACCTTC. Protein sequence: CATSAQRGQNYGYTF.

CDR3 in DNA: TGCGCCAGCAGCCAAAGGGGACAGTCCACAGATACGCAGTATTTT. Its protein is CASSQRGQSTDTQYF. The chain uses TRBV4-3 and TRBJ2-3; 7 bases map to TRBD1. Germline CDR1 and CDR2: LGHNA and YSLEER. The J segment lost 2 bases and the V segment lost 2 bases, leaving 4 bases of the junction unmatched. The CDR3 extends over 15 amino acids.

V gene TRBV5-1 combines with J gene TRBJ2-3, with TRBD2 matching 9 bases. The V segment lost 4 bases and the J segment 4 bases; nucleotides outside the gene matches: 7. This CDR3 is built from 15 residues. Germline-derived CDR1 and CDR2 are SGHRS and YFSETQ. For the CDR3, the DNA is TGCGCCAGCAGCACCGGGACTAGCACAGCAGATACGCAGTATTTT. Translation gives CASSTGTSTADTQYF. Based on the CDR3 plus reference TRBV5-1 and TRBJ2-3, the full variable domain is KAGVTQTPRYLIKTRGQQVTLSCSPISGHRSVSWYQQTPGQGLQFLFEYFSETQRNKGNFPGRFSGRQFSNSRSEMNVSTLELGDSALYLCASSTGTSTADTQYFGPGTRLTVL.

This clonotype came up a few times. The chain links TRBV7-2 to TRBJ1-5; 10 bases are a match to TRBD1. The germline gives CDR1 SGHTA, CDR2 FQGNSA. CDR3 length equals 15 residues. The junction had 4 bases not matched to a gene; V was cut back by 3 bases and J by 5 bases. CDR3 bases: TGTGCCAGCAGCTTTGGACAGGGGGGATATCAGCCCCAGCATTTT. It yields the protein CASSFGQGGYQPQHF.

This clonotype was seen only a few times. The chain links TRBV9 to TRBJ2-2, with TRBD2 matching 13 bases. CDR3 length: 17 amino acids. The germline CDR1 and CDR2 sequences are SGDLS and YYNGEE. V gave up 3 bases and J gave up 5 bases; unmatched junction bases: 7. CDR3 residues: CASSAPWTSGRTGELFF. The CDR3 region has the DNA TGTGCCAGCAGCGCTCCTTGGACTAGCGGGAGAACCGGGGAGCTGTTTTTT.

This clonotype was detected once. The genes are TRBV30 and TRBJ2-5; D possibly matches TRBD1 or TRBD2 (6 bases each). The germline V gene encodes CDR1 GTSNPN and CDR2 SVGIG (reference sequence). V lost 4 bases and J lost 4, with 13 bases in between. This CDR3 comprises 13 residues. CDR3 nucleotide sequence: TGTGCCTGGAAACCGTGGGGGGCAGAGACCCAGTACTTC. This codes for CAWKPWGAETQYF. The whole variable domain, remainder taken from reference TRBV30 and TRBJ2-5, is SQTIHQWPATLVQPVGSPLSLECTVEGTSNPNLYWYRQAAGRGLQLLFYSVGIGQISSEVPQNLSASRPQDRQFILSSKKLLLSDSGFYLCAWKPWGAETQYFGPGTRLLVL.

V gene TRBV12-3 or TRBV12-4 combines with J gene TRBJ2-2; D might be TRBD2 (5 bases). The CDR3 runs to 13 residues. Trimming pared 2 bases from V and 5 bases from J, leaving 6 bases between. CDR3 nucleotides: TGTGCCAGCAGTTTATGGGAGACCGGGGAGCTGTTTTTT. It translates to CASSLWETGELFF.

The CDR3: CSARLDSGANVLTF. CDR3 nucleotide sequence: TGCAGTGCTAGACTGGACTCTGGGGCCAACGTCCTGACTTTC. The chain has TRBV20-1 and TRBJ2-6; D remains unclear. CDR3 length equals 14 residues. V lost 2 bases and J lost 0, with 5 bases in between. Germline V CDR1 and CDR2: DFQATT, SNEGSKA (reference sequence).

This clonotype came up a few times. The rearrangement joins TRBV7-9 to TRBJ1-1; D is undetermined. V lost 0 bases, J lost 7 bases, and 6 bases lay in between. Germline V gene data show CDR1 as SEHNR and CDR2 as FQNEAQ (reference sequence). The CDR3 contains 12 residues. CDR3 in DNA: TGTGCCAGCAGCTTAGCAGGGTTTGAAGCTTTCTTT. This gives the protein CASSLAGFEAFF.

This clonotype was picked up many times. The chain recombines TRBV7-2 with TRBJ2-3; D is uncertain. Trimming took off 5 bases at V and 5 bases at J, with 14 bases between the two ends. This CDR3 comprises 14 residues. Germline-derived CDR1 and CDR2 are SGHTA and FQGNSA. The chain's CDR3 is CASSTAVRKDTQYF. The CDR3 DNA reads TGTGCCAGCAGCACGGCGGTTCGGAAAGATACGCAGTATTTT.

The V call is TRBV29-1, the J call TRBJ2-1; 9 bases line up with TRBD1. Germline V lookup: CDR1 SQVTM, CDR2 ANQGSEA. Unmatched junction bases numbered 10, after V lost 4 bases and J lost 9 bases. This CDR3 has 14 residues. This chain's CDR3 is CSVVDRDRAPEQFF. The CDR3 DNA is TGCAGCGTTGTCGACCGGGACAGGGCTCCTGAGCAGTTCTTC.

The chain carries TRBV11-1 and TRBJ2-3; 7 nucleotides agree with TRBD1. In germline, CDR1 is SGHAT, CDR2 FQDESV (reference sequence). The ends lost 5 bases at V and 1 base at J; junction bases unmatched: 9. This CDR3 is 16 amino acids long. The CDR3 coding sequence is TGTGCCAGCAGCCGCGACAGGGCGTTGGGCACAGATACGCAGTATTTT. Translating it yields CASSRDRALGTDTQYF.

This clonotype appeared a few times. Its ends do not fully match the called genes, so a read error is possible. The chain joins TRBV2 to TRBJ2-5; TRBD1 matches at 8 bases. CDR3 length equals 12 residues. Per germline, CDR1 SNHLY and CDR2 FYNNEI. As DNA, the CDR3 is TGCGCCAGCGGACAGGGTCAAGAGACCCAGTACTTC. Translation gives CASGQGQETQYF.

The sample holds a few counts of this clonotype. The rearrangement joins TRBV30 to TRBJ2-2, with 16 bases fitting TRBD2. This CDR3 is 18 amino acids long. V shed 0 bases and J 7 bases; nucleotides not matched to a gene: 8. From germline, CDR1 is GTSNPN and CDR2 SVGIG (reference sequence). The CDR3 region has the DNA TGTGCCTGGAGTGTAGAGGGGACTAGCGGGAGGGCCATCGGGGAGCTGTTTTTT. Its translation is CAWSVEGTSGRAIGELFF.

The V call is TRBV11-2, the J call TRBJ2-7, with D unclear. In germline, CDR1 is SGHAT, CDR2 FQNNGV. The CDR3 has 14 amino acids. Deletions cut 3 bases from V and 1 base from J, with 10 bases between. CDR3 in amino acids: CASSLDDGSYEQYF. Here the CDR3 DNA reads TGTGCCAGCAGCTTGGATGACGGATCCTACGAGCAGTACTTC. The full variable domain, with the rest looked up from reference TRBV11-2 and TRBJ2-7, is EAGVAQSPRYKIIEKRQSVAFWCNPISGHATLYWYQQILGQGPKLLIQFQNNGVVDDSQLPKDRFSAERLKGVDSTLKIQPAKLEDSAVYLCASSLDDGSYEQYFGPGTRLTVT.

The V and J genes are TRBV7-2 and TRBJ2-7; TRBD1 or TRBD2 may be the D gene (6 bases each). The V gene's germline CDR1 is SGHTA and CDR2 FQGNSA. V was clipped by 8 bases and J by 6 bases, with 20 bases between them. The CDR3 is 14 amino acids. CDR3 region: CASQKDVGGGEQYF. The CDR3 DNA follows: TGTGCCAGCCAAAAGGACGTAGGGGGAGGCGAGCAGTACTTC.